This T cell receptor (beta chain) was sequenced in a study of shared clonotypes between healthy human individuals. The study's findings and limits: Estimated richness values were generally larger in naive subsets than in memory subsets.

The genomic DNA of each subset was split evenly across several immunoSEQ plates. Measured with immunoSEQ multiplex PCR; TCRdb has only the in-frame clones, and not every one. The sample includes about 2.3 million clones, 85% to 95% seen only once; the top ten take 0.35% to 0.45%. All participating donors were Caucasian adults from Nashville, Tennessee. Subsets obtained from CD4+ cells comprised CD45RA+ naive and CD45RA-negative memory cells. The CDR3 contains 13 residues. Germline V CDR1 and CDR2: SGHRS, YFSETQ. V was shortened by 1 base and J by 13 bases, with 17 bases between the two germline ends. The sample holds one count of this clone. Antigen unknown.

The rearrangement links TRBV5-1 to TRBJ2-5, with D perhaps matching TRBD2 (5 bases). This receptor was identified in a man aged 18 to 30 in good health. Some clones in this sample may be carry-over from other donors' samples. Input material: naive CD4+ T cells from PBMCs. The subset is: CD45RA+ positively selected. The CDR3 DNA reads TGCGCCAGCAGCTTGCCATTGGAAAGGACTCCGTACTTC. Translation gives CASSLPLERTPYF.